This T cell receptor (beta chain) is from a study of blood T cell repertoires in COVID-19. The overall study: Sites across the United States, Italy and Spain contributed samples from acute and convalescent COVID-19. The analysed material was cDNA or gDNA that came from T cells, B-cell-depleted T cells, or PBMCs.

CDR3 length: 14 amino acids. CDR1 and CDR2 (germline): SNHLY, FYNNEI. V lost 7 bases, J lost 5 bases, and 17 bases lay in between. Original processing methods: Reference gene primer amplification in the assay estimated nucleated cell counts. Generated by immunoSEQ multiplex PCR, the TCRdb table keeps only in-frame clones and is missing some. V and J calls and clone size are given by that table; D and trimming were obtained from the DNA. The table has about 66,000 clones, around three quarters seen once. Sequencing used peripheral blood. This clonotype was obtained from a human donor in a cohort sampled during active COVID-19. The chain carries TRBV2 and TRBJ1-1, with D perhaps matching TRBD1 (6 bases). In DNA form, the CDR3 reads TGTGCCAGCACTGGGGGCAGGGGAAATACTGAAGCTTTCTTT. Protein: CASTGGRGNTEAFF.